This T cell receptor beta chain was obtained from a study of Graves' ophthalmopathy and Graves' hyperthyroidism. Germline CDR1 and CDR2: SQVTM and ANQGSEA. Trimming removed 8 bases at V and 2 bases at J, with 10 bases between. The CDR3 sequence is 11 residues long. Amplifying from RNA transcripts, the study obtained TCR beta CDR3 regions. RT-PCR was first run with HTBI primers, then multiplex PCR in a second round. TCRdb reprocessed the multiplex PCR reads via MiXCR and lists one record per CDR3 protein. Among about 1.1 million distinct CDR3 sequences listed, about 38% were seen once. Clinicians made diagnoses from clinical symptoms, serum thyroxine, TRAb, thyroid ultrasound and orbital computed tomography.

The chain recombines TRBV29-1 with TRBJ2-7; no clear D. This TCR was sampled from an adult man with Graves' hyperthyroidism. Sample: peripheral blood or thyroid tissue (not recorded which). In nucleotides, the CDR3 is TGCAGCTTAGTATTAGCCTACGAGCAGTACTTC. Translating it yields CSLVLAYEQYF.